Listed below are T cell receptor beta chains from one sample, sequenced in a study of blood T cell repertoires in COVID-19. Sequencing was performed with immunoSEQ multiplex PCR; in TCRdb, only in-frame clones are kept and a portion is missing. The profile covers some 240,000 clones, with approximately 80% appearing a single time and 1.4% taken by the ten largest. The sample was peripheral blood. The receptors come from a woman aged 40 to 49 who had recovered from COVID-19. Each CDR3 is given with its conserved first and last residue. The order of the fields is CDR3 length, V gene, D gene, clone size, J gene, CDR3 DNA, CDR3 protein. The D gene is left open where the match is weak. For some rows the clone size is stated as once, few or many, or as a class when expanded; others skip it.

15	TRBV2	.	.	TRBJ1-1	TGTGCCAGCAGTGTTTTCCTGATAAGTAGCACTGAAGCTTTCTTT	CASSVFLISSTEAFF
14	TRBV3-1/TRBV3-2	TRBD1	.	TRBJ1-1	TGTGCCAGCAGCCAAGATACAGGGGGCACTGAAGCTTTCTTT	CASSQDTGGTEAFF
13	TRBV5-5	.	.	TRBJ1-1	TGTGCCAGCAGCACAGGTCCGCGGACTGAAGCTTTCTTT	CASSTGPRTEAFF
17	TRBV2	TRBD2	.	TRBJ2-5	TGTGCCAGCAGTGAAGCGCTGGGACTAGCGGGGGGTGAGACCCAGTACTTC	CASSEALGLAGGETQYF
17	TRBV3-1/TRBV3-2	TRBD2	once	TRBJ2-2	TGTGCCAGCAGCCACCTAGCGGGGGGGCTCGGCACCGGGGAGCTGTTTTTT	CASSHLAGGLGTGELFF
18	TRBV11-2	TRBD2	.	TRBJ2-3	TGTGCCAGCAGCTTATGGCTTAGCGGGGGACGTAGCACAGATACGCAGTATTTT	CASSLWLSGGRSTDTQYF
16	TRBV11-3	.	few	TRBJ2-1	TGTGCCAGCAGCCCCACACTACAGGGTACCTACAATGAGCAGTTCTTC	CASSPTLQGTYNEQFF
14	TRBV24-1	.	.	TRBJ2-5	TGTGCCACCAGTGAGTTAGCGGCTTTTGAGACCCAGTACTTC	CATSELAAFETQYF
15	TRBV4-2	TRBD2	.	TRBJ2-7	TGTGCCAGCAGCCGAACACTAGCGGGGGGAGGGGAGCAGTACTTC	CASSRTLAGGGEQYF
13	TRBV19	TRBD1	.	TRBJ1-4	TGTGCCAGCCAGACAGGGGACAATGAAAAACTGTTTTTT	CASQTGDNEKLFF